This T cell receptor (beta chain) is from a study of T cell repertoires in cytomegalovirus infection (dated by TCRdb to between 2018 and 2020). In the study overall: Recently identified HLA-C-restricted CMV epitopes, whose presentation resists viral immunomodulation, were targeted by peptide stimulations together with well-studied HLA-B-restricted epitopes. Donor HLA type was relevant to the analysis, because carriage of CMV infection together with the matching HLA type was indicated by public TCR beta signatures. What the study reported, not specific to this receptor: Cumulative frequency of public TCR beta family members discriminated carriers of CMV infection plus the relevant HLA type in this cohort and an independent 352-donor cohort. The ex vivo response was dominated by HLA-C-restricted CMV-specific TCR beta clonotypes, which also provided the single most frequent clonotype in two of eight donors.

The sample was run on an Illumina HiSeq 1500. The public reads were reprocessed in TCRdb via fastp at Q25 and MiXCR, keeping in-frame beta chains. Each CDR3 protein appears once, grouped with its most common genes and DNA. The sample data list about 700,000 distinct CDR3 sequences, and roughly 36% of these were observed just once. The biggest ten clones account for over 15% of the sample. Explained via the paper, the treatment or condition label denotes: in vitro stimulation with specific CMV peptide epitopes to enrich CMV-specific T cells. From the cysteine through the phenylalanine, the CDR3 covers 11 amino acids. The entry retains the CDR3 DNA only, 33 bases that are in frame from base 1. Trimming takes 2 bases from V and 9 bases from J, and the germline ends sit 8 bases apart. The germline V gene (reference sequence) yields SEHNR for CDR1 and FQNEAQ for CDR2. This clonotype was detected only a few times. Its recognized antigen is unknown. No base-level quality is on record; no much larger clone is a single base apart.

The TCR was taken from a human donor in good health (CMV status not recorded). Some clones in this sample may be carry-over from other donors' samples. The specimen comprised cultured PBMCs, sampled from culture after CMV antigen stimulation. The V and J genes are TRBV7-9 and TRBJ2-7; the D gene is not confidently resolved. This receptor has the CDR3 CASSLWSGQYF. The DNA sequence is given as TGTGCCAGCAGCTTATGGTCTGGGCAGTACTTC.